Shown below are 18 T cell receptor beta chains from a single sample sequenced in a study of vaccination and CD4 T cells after COVID-19. The Oncomine TCR Beta short-read assay was what sequenced the DNA obtained from cultured CD4+ T cells. From the PCR reads, TCRdb called clonotypes with MiXCR, one entry per CDR3 protein. The profile shows about 19,000 distinct CDR3 sequences, 40% to 65% of them singletons. Antigens for these TCRs are unknown. Treatment reported: approximately 9-day PBMC culture with coronavirus spike peptide pools or control peptides (ViraFEST assay). This sample comprised CD4+ T cells from blood, cultured in vitro, obtained before SARS-CoV-2 vaccination. The receptors were sampled from a human donor who had recovered from COVID-19.

The chain combines TRBV4-3 with TRBJ2-1; D is uncertain. Germline V CDR1 and CDR2: LGHNA, YSLEER. The CDR3 covers 15 residues. V was shortened by 2 bases and J by 5 bases, with 13 bases between the two germline ends. The CDR3 is CASSQKSSVNNEQFF. In DNA, the CDR3 is TGCGCCAGCAGCCAAAAGTCCAGCGTTAACAATGAGCAGTTCTTC.

The rearrangement links TRBV19 to TRBJ1-1, with D possibly TRBD1 on 5 matching bases. The CDR3 has 18 residues. Trimming left V 6 bases short and J 1 base short, with 24 bases between. Germline V gives CDR1 LNHDA, CDR2 SQIVND (reference sequence). Here the CDR3 reads CASRGWIASRGSNTEAFF. CDR3 in DNA: TGTGCCAGTAGGGGCTGGATTGCATCGAGGGGATCGAACACTGAAGCTTTCTTT.

This chain connects TRBV27 to TRBJ1-1; D not resolved. Trimming left V 4 bases short and J 1 base short, with 7 bases between. Germline CDR1 reads MNHEY; CDR2 reads SMNVEV (reference sequence). CDR3 size: 13 residues. The CDR3 DNA reads as TGTGCCAGCAGTTCCAGCCCGAACACTGAAGCTTTCTTT. Its protein product is CASSSSPNTEAFF.

This chain uses TRBV20-1 with TRBJ2-5; D remains ambiguous. V was trimmed by 3 bases and J by 4 bases, leaving 9 bases between them. This CDR3 contains 12 residues. Germline CDR1 DFQATT, CDR2 SNEGSKA (reference sequence). CDR3 residues: CSASLVVETQYF. CDR3 sequence (DNA): TGCAGTGCTAGTCTGGTAGTAGAGACCCAGTACTTC.

The chain is built from TRBV15 and TRBJ2-7, with a weak D call TRBD1 (6 bases). CDR3 length: 16 residues. Trimming left V 1 base short and J 2 bases short, with 15 bases between. From germline, CDR1 is LNHNV and CDR2 YYDKDF (reference sequence). For the CDR3, the DNA is TGTGCCACCAGCAGAGTGCCTACCCAGGGGACCTACGAGCAGTACTTC. Its protein product is CATSRVPTQGTYEQYF.

The chain is built from TRBV6-1 and TRBJ2-3, with D uncertain. Trimming took off 5 bases at V and 2 bases at J, with 8 bases between the two ends. Germline V gene data show CDR1 as MNHNS and CDR2 as SASEGT. The CDR3 is made up of 13 amino acids. DNA of the CDR3: TGTGCCAGCAGTACTTTGTCCACAGATACGCAGTATTTT. This encodes CASSTLSTDTQYF.

The rearrangement joins TRBV19 to TRBJ1-1, with D unclear. There are 13 residues in the CDR3. Trimming removed 6 bases at V and 3 bases at J, with 11 bases between. Germline CDR1 reads LNHDA; CDR2 reads SQIVND (reference sequence). The CDR3 DNA is TGTGCCAGTAGAGTCGACTGGGACACTGAAGCTTTCTTT. Translating it yields CASRVDWDTEAFF.

The gene calls are TRBV20-1 and TRBJ2-5, with D unclear. CDR3 size: 13 residues. The germline V gene has CDR1 DFQATT and CDR2 SNEGSKA (reference sequence). V was clipped by 5 bases and J by 2 bases, with 12 bases between them. This chain's CDR3 is CSAPSLIQETQYF. The CDR3 DNA reads TGCAGTGCTCCAAGTCTAATACAAGAGACCCAGTACTTC.

The V call is TRBV6-5, the J call TRBJ2-2; D possibly matches TRBD1 or TRBD2 (5 bases each). CDR1 and CDR2 (germline): MNHEY, SVGAGI. CDR3 length: 15 residues. The V and J ends lost 3 bases and 3 bases respectively, with 11 bases between them. The CDR3 loop is CASSYAGTYTGELFF. In DNA form, the CDR3 reads TGTGCCAGCAGTTATGCCGGGACCTACACCGGGGAGCTGTTTTTT.

The chain couples TRBV7-2 to TRBJ1-2, with D perhaps matching TRBD1 (5 bases). The V gene's germline CDR1 is SGHTA and CDR2 FQGNSA. The V end lost 3 bases, the J end lost 5 bases, and 13 bases lay between the germline ends. The CDR3 runs to 14 residues. The CDR3 reads CASSLDGGSYGYTF. CDR3 nucleotide sequence: TGTGCCAGCAGCTTGGACGGGGGAAGTTATGGCTACACCTTC.

This sequence joins TRBV12-3 or TRBV12-4 and TRBJ1-5; a weak D match, TRBD1 (6 bases). There are 14 residues in the CDR3. V shed 3 bases and J shed 7 bases, with 13 bases lying between them. The DNA of the CDR3 is TGTGCCAGCAGTTTTAGGGGGGAGGAACAGCCCCAGCATTTT. This codes for CASSFRGEEQPQHF.

The rearrangement joins TRBV14 to TRBJ1-2, with D possibly being TRBD1 (6 bases). CDR3 length: 15 residues. Looked up from germline, CDR1 is SGHDN and CDR2 is FVKESK. The V and J ends lost 4 bases and 0 bases respectively, with 12 bases between them. CDR3 loop: CASSLTGVTNYGYTF. CDR3 sequence (DNA): TGTGCCAGCAGCCTGACAGGCGTTACTAACTATGGCTACACCTTC. The variable domain in full, completed from reference TRBV14 and TRBJ1-2, reads EAGVTQFPSHSVIEKGQTVTLRCDPISGHDNLYWYRRVMGKEIKFLLHFVKESKQDESGMPNNRFLAERTGGTYSTLKVQPAELEDSGVYFCASSLTGVTNYGYTFGSGTRLTVV.

This clonotype has more than one count but fewer than ten. The J gene is TRBJ2-2, the V gene TRBV20-1; D not certain. The V end lost 4 bases, the J end lost 3 bases, and 6 bases lay between the germline ends. The CDR3 extends over 12 amino acids. CDR1 and CDR2 from the germline V gene are DFQATT and SNEGSKA (reference sequence). The CDR3 loop is CSATGDTGELFF. In nucleotides, the CDR3 is TGCAGTGCTACAGGAGACACCGGGGAGCTGTTTTTT.

This rearrangement joins TRBV5-4 to TRBJ1-2; D is unclear. This CDR3 comprises 13 residues. The V end was cut by 0 bases, the J end by 1 base, with 4 bases between. CDR1 is SGHNT and CDR2 is YYREEE in the germline V gene (reference sequence). In nucleotides, the CDR3 is TGTGCCAGCAGCTTGGAGGGTAACTATGGCTACACCTTC. Amino acids: CASSLEGNYGYTF.

The CDR3 DNA reads as TGTGCCAGTAGTAGCCATATAAATCAGCCCCAGCATTTT. Protein product: CASSSHINQPQHF. The rearrangement links TRBV19 to TRBJ1-5; D call uncertain. This CDR3 region has 13 residues. The germline V gene has CDR1 LNHDA and CDR2 SQIVND (reference sequence). Trimming left V 4 bases short and J 4 bases short, with 8 bases between.

This chain uses TRBV6-5 with TRBJ1-5; D is unclear. The V end was cut by 3 bases, the J end by 2 bases, with 17 bases between. The CDR3 spans 17 residues. Germline V CDR1 and CDR2: MNHEY, SVGAGI. The DNA of the CDR3 is TGTGCCAGCAGTTATATTCCCGGGAGTGAAGGCAATCAGCCCCAGCATTTT. Its protein is CASSYIPGSEGNQPQHF.

The chain carries TRBV27 and TRBJ1-2; the match to TRBD1 covers 8 bases. V trimming: 6 bases; J trimming: 2 bases; junction bases outside the gene matches: 11. The CDR3 covers 16 residues. CDR1 is MNHEY and CDR2 is SMNVEV in the germline V gene (reference sequence). CDR3 sequence reads: CASSRTATGVNYGYTF. CDR3 coding DNA: TGTGCCAGCAGCCGAACCGCGACAGGGGTAAACTATGGCTACACCTTC.

For the CDR3, the DNA is TGTGCCAGCAGCAGGACAGGGTTTAGTTCTCTGAACACTGAAGCTTTCTTT. Its protein is CASSRTGFSSLNTEAFF. This chain joins TRBV11-3 and TRBJ1-1, with 8 positions matching TRBD1. Germline V CDR1 and CDR2: SGHNT, YENEEA. This CDR3 has 17 amino acids. V shed 5 bases and J 0 bases; nucleotides not matched to a gene: 11. The full variable domain, its missing parts supplied by reference TRBV11-3 and TRBJ1-1, is EAGVVQSPRYKIIEKKQPVAFWCNPISGHNTLYWYLQNLGQGPELLIRYENEEAVDDSQLPKDRFSAERLKGVDSTLKIQPAELGDSAVYLCASSRTGFSSLNTEAFFGQGTRLTVV.